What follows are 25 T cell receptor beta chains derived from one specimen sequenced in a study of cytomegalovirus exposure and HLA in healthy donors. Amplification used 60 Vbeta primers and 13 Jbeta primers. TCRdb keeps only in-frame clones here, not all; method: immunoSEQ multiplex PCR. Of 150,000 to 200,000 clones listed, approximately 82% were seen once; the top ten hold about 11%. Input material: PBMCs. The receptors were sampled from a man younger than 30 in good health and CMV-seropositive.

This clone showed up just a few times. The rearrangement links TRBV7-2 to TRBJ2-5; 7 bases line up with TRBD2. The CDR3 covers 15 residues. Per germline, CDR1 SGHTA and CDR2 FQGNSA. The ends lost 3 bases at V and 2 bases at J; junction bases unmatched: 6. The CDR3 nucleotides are TGTGCCAGCAGCTTCGCGGGAGTAGGACAAGAGACCCAGTACTTC. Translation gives CASSFAGVGQETQYF.

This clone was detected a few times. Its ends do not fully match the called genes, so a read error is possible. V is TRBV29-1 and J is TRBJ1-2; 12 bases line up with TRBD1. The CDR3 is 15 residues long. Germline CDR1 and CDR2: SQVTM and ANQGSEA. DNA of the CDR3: TGCAGCGTGGGGACAGGGGGCGATCTTGGCTATGGCTACCCCTTC. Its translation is CSVGTGGDLGYGYPF.

The CDR3 DNA follows: TGTGCCTGGAAAGAAAGCGACGGCATGAACACTGAAGCTTTCTTT. Translated, it gives CAWKESDGMNTEAFF. The chain uses TRBV30 and TRBJ1-1; D is ambiguous. V was clipped by 4 bases and J by 0 bases, with 15 bases between them. CDR1 is GTSNPN, CDR2 SVGIG, per germline (reference sequence). The CDR3 is 15 amino acids.

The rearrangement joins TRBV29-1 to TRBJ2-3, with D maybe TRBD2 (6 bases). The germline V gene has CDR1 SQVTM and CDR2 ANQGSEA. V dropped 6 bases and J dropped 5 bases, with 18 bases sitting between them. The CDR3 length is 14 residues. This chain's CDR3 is CSVDPGGAGDTQYF. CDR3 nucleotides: TGCAGCGTCGACCCTGGAGGGGCTGGAGATACGCAGTATTTT.

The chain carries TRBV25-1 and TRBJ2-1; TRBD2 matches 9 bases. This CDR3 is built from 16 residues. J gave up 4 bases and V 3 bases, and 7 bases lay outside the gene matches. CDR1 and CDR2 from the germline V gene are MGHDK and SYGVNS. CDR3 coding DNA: TGTGCCAGCAGTGATCGTGGTAGCGGGAGATACAATGAGCAGTTCTTC. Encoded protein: CASSDRGSGRYNEQFF.

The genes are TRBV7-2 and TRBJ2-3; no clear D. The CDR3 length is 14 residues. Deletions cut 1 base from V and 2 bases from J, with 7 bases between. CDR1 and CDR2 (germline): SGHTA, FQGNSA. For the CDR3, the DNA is TGTGCCAGCAGCTTAGAACCTACCACAGATACGCAGTATTTT. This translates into CASSLEPTTDTQYF.

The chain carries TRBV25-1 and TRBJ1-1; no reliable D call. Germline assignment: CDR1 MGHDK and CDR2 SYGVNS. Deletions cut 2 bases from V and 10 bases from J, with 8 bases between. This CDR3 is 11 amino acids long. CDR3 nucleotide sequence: TGTGCCAGCAGTGAAAGTAGTACAGCTTTCTTT. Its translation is CASSESSTAFF. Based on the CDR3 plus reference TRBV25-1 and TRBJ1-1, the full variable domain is EADIYQTPRYLVIGTGKKITLECSQTMGHDKMYWYQQDPGMELHLIHYSYGVNSTEKGDLSSESTVSRIRTEHFPLTLESARPSHTSQYLCASSESSTAFFGQGTRLTVV.

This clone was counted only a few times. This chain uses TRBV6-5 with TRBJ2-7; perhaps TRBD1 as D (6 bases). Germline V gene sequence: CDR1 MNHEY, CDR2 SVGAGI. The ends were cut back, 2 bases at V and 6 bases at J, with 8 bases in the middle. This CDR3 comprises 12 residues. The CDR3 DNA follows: TGTGCCAGCAGTTACGGGACATCCGAGCAGTACTTC. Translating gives CASSYGTSEQYF.

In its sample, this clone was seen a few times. CDR3 sequence reads: CASCGGSLKTQYF. The CDR3 DNA reads as TGCGCCAGCTGTGGGGGGAGTTTAAAGACCCAGTACTTC. The chain couples TRBV5-1 to TRBJ2-5, with a tentative D call TRBD2 (6 bases). V lost 7 bases and J lost 6, with 16 bases in between. The germline V gene has CDR1 SGHRS and CDR2 YFSETQ. The length of the CDR3 is 13 residues.

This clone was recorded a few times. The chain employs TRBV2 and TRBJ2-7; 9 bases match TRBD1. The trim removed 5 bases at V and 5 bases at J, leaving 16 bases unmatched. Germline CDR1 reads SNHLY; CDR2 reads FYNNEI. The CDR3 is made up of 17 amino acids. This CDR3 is CASSLTTVPGQGDEQYF. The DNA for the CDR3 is TGTGCCAGCAGTCTAACAACCGTTCCGGGACAGGGAGACGAGCAGTACTTC.

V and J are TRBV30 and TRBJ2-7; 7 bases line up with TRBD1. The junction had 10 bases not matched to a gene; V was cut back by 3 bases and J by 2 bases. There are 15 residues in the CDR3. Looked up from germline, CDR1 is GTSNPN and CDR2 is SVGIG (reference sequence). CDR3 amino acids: CAWRGTTGNAYEQYF. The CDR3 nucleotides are TGTGCCTGGAGGGGGACGACAGGGAACGCCTACGAGCAGTACTTC.

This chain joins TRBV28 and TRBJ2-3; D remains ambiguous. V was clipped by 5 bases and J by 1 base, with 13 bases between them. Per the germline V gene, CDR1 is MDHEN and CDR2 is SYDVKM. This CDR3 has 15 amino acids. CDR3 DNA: TGTGCCAGCAGTGCCGGCCGAGGCCGCACAGATACGCAGTATTTT. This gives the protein CASSAGRGRTDTQYF.

The CDR3 DNA follows: TGCGCCAGCAGCCCGACTAGCGGGGAAACAGATACGCAGTATTTT. This gives the protein CASSPTSGETDTQYF. This sequence joins TRBV5-1 and TRBJ2-3; 11 bases match TRBD2. The CDR3 consists of 15 residues. V was pared by 4 bases and J by 3 bases, with 4 bases of the junction left unmatched. The germline CDR1 and CDR2 sequences are SGHRS and YFSETQ.

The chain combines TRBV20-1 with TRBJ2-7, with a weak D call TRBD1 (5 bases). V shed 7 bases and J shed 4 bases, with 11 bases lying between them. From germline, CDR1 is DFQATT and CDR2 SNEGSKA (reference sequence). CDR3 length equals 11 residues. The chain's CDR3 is CSGRGLYEQYF. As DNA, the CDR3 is TGCAGTGGAAGGGGATTATACGAGCAGTACTTC.

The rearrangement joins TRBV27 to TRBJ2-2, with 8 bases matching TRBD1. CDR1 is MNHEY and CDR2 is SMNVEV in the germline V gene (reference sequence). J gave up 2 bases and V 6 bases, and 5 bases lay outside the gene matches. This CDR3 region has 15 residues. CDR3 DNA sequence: TGTGCCAGCAGGAGGGACAGGATTAACACCGGGGAGCTGTTTTTT. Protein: CASRRDRINTGELFF.

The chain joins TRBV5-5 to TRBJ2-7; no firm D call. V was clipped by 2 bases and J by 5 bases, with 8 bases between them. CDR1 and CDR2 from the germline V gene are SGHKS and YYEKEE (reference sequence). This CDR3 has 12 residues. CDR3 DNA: TGTGCCAGCAGCTTCTCCACAAACGAGCAGTACTTC. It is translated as CASSFSTNEQYF.

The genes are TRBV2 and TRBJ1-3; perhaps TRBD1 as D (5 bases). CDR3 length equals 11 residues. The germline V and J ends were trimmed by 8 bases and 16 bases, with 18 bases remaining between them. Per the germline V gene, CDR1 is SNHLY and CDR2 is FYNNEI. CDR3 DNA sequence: TGTGCCAGCGAGCGGGACGCCCGGGGTTATTTT. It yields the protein CASERDARGYF.

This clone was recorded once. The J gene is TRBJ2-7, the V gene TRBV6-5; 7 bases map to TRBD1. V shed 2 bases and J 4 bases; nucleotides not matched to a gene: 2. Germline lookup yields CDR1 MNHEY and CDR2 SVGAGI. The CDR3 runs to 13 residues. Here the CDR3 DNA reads TGTGCCAGCAGTTACACAGGGGTTTACGAGCAGTACTTC. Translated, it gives CASSYTGVYEQYF.

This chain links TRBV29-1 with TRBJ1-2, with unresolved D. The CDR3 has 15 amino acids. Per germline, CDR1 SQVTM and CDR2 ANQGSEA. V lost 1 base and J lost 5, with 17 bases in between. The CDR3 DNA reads TGCAGCGTTGAAGGAGGAACAGAACGAGGGTATGGCTACACCTTC. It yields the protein CSVEGGTERGYGYTF.

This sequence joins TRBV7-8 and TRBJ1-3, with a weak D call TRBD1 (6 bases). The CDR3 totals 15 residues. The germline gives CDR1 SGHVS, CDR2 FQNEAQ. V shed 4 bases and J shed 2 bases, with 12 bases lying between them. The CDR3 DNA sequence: TGTGCCAGCAGCTCAGGGACAATCCCTGGAAACACCATATATTTT. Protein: CASSSGTIPGNTIYF.

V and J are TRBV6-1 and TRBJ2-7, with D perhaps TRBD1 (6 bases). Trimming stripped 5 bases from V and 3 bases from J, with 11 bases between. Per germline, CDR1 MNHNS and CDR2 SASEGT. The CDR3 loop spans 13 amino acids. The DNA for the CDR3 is TGTGCCAGCAGTAAGGACAGAAACTACGAGCAGTACTTC. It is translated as CASSKDRNYEQYF.

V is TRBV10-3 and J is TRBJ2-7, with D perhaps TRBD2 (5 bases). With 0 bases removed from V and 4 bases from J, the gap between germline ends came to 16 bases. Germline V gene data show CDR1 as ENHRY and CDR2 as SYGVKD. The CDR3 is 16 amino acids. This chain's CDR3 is CAISESTAEVKYEQYF. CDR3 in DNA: TGTGCCATCAGTGAGTCAACAGCGGAGGTAAAGTACGAGCAGTACTTC.

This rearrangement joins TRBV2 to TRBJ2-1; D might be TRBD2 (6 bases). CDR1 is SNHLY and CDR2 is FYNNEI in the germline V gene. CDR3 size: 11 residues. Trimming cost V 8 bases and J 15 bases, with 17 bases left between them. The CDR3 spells CASLPGLGPFF. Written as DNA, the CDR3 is TGTGCCAGCCTCCCGGGACTCGGCCCGTTCTTC.

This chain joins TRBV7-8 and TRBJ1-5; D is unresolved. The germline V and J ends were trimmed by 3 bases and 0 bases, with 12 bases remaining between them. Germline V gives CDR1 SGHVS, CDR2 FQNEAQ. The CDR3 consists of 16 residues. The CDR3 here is CASSLGRPDSNQPQHF. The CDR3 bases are TGTGCCAGCAGCTTGGGCAGGCCGGATAGCAATCAGCCCCAGCATTTT.

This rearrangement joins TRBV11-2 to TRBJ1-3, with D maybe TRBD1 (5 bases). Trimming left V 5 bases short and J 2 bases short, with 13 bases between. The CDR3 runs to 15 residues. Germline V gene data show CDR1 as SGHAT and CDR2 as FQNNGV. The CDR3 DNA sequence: TGTGCCAGCAGCCCAATCCAGGGTACTGGAAACACCATATATTTT. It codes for CASSPIQGTGNTIYF. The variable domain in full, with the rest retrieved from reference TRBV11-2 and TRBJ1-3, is EAGVAQSPRYKIIEKRQSVAFWCNPISGHATLYWYQQILGQGPKLLIQFQNNGVVDDSQLPKDRFSAERLKGVDSTLKIQPAKLEDSAVYLCASSPIQGTGNTIYFGEGSWLTVV.